This record looks at one T cell receptor beta chain sequence and its context. The data are from a study of blood T cell repertoires in COVID-19. In the study overall: T cells, B-cell-depleted T cells, or PBMCs supplied cDNA or gDNA.

In the study's own analysis: Estimates of nucleated cell counts were drawn from the amplification of reference gene primers. This table comes from immunoSEQ multiplex PCR, and its TCRdb copy is limited to in-frame clones, with some not included. Clone size and V and J calls were adopted from that table, with D and trimming inferred from the DNA. The profile shows about 26,000 clones, roughly 84% of them singletons. Germline values: CDR1 SGHRS, CDR2 YFSETQ. J gave up 5 bases and V 0 bases, and 3 bases lay outside the gene matches. CDR3 length equals 15 residues. The sequence came from a human donor in a cohort sampled during active COVID-19. The chain links TRBV5-1 to TRBJ1-4, with 8 bases matching TRBD1. Sequenced: peripheral blood. CDR3 sequence (DNA): TGCGCCAGCAGCTTGGAGGGACAGGAAAATGAAAAACTGTTTTTT. Translation gives CASSLEGQENEKLFF.